The T cell receptor (beta chain) described here comes from a study of blood T cell repertoires in COVID-19 (dated by TCRdb to about 2020). Context from the whole study: The collaborator samples originated in the United States, Italy and Spain and spanned the acute and convalescent phases of COVID-19. The material from the prospective study consisted of cDNA or gDNA derived from T cells, B-cell-depleted T cells, or PBMCs. The dataset comprised deeply sampled blood TCRbeta repertoires from subjects exposed to, actively infected with, or recovered from COVID-19. A freely available public database, intended as a resource for researchers studying the immune response to SARS-CoV-2, is where the repertoires were released. Samples came from the ongoing ImmuneRACE study (first 160 participants) plus 1,254 subjects from 6 global collaborators. Nearly every sample came with metadata listing a de-identified subject ID, COVID-19 status, age in years and sex. Where available, HLA class I and class II types were taken from metadata supplied by the sample provider and were not determined by assay-based typing. The investigation overall reported the following: How much clinical and demographic metadata was included differed by source and by participant, and the metadata was provided uncurated.

In the prospective study, participants were about 18 to 100 years old, resided in approximately 25 geographic areas of the United States, and were enrolled through a virtual design. Cohort assignment in the prospective study relied on participant-reported clinical history from a screening survey and a study questionnaire. In the prospective study, whole blood, serum and a nasopharyngeal or oropharyngeal swab were collected from each participant by mobile phlebotomists. Over an approximately 2-month period, participants in the prospective study had the option of providing additional blood draws and questionnaires. Before DNA extraction, blood samples from the prospective study were shipped at room temperature or frozen. Of note for this clone: Its recognized antigen is unknown. Nothing much larger sits one base from this clone, and base qualities are not available.

TCRbeta CDR3 regions were amplified from genomic DNA using the immunoSEQ Assay, a bias-controlled multiplex PCR. For the original study's pipeline: Nucleated cell counts per sample were estimated from amplification of reference gene primers within the assay. To quantify the absolute abundance of each unique TCRbeta CDR3 rearrangement, sequence reads were collapsed and filtered. For each sample, productive Simpson clonality was calculated as the square root of Simpson's diversity index over productive rearrangements. Not all clones reach the TCRdb copy of this immuneACCESS table, which keeps in-frame sequences only. Checked studies attribute under half of the gap to unresolved V genes and leave the rest unexplained. V, J and clone size derive from that table, while D and trimming were established from the DNA sequence. The sample records around 230,000 clones, approximately 90% of which are singletons. The top ten clones comprise roughly 2.3% of the sample.

Between the V and J ends, shortened by 3 bases and 4 bases respectively, the junction contains 22 bases. The germline V gene encodes CDR1 SGHDT and CDR2 YYEEEE. There are 17 amino acids in the CDR3, from cysteine to phenylalanine inclusive. Just CDR3 DNA is preserved here, 51 bases in frame from base 1. In this chain, TRBV5-6 is recombined with TRBJ1-1, and possibly TRBD1, on 5 matching bases. Sequencing input: PBMCs or T cells enriched from blood (not recorded which). This clonotype originated in a woman aged 40 to 50 with acute COVID-19. The encoded CDR3 is CASSYRQGSVIPTEAFF. The nucleotide sequence is TGTGCCAGCAGCTATCGGCAGGGAAGCGTGATACCCACTGAAGCTTTCTTT.